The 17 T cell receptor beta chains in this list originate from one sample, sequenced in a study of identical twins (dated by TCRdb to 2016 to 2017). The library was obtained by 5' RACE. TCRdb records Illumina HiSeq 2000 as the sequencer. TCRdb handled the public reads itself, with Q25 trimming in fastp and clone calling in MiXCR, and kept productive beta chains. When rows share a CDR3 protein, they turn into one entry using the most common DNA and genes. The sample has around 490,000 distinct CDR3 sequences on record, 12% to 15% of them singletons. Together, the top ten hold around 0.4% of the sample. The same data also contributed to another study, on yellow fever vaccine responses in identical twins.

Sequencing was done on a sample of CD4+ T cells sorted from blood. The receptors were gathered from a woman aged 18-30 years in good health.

The CDR3 region has the DNA TGTGCCAGCAGTTCGGCCCTAGCGGGAGGGCAAGAGACCCAGTACTTC. This encodes CASSSALAGGQETQYF. This chain joins TRBV6-2 or TRBV6-3 and TRBJ2-5; 12 bases align to TRBD2. Germline V gene lookup returns CDR1 MNHEY and CDR2 SVGEGT. This CDR3 contains 16 residues. Trimming took 4 bases from V and 2 from J; bases not matched to a gene: 5.

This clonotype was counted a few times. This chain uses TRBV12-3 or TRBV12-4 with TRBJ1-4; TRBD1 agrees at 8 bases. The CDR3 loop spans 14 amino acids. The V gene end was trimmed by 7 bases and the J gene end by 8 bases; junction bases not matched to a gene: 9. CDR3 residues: CASKGTGGNEKLFF. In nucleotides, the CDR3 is TGTGCCAGCAAAGGGACAGGAGGAAACGAAAAACTGTTTTTT.

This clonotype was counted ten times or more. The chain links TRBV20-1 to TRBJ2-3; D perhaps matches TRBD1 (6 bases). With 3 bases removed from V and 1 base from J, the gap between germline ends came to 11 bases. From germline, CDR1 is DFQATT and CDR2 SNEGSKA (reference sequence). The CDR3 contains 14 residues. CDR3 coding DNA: TGCAGTGCTAGCCGGGACACCGGCACAGATACGCAGTATTTT. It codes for CSASRDTGTDTQYF.

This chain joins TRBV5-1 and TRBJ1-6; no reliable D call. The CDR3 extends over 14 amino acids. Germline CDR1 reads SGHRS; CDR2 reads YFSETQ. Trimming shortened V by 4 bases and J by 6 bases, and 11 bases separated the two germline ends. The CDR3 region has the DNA TGCGCCAGCAGCGGAGCCGCTTTTAATTCACCCCTCCACTTT. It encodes CASSGAAFNSPLHF.

The chain's CDR3 is CASSEDWGHEQYV. In DNA, the CDR3 is TGTGCCAGCAGTGAAGATTGGGGTCACGAGCAGTACGTC. V usage is TRBV6-1 and J usage is TRBJ2-7; D ambiguous. The germline gives CDR1 MNHNS, CDR2 SASEGT. The V and J ends lost 1 base and 5 bases respectively, with 9 bases between them. The CDR3 contains 13 residues.

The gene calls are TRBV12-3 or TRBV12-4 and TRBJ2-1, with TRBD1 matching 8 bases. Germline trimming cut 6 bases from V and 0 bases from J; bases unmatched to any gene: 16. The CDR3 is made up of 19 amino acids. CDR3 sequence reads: CASSLRPGGEASSYNEQFF. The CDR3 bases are TGTGCCAGCAGCCTGCGGCCAGGGGGCGAGGCTAGCTCCTACAATGAGCAGTTCTTC.

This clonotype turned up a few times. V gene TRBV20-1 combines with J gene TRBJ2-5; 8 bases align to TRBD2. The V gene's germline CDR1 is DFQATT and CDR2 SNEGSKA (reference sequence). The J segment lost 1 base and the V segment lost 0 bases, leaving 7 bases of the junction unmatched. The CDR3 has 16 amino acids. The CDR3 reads CSARDRASGPQETQYF. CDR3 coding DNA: TGCAGTGCTAGAGATAGGGCTAGCGGGCCCCAAGAGACCCAGTACTTC.

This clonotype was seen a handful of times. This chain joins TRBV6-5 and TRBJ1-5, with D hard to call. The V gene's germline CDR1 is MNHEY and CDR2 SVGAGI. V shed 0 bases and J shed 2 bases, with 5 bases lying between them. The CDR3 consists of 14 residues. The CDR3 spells CASSYSPRNQPQHF. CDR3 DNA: TGTGCCAGCAGTTACTCCCCCCGCAATCAGCCCCAGCATTTT.

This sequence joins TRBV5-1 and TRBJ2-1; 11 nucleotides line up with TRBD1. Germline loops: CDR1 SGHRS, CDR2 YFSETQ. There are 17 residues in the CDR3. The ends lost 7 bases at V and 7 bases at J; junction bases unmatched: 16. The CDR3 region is CASERWGGQGARNEQFF. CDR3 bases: TGCGCCAGCGAAAGGTGGGGAGGACAGGGGGCGCGGAATGAGCAGTTCTTC.

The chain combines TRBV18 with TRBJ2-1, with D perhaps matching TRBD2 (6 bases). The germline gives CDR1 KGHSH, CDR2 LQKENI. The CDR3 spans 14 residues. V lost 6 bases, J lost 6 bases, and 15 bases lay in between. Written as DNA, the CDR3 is TGTGCCAGCTCCGCGGGGCGGGATAGCAATGAGCAGTTCTTC. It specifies CASSAGRDSNEQFF.

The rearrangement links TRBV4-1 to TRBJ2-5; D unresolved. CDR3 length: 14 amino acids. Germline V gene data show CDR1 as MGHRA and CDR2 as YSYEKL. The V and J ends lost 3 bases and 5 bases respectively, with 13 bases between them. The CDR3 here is CASSHVSSSETQYF. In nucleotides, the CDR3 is TGCGCCAGCAGCCATGTATCCTCATCGGAGACCCAGTACTTC.

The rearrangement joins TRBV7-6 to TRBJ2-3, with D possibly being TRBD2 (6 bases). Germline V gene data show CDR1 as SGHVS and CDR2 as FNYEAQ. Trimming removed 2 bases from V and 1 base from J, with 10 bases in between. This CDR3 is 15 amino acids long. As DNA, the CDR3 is TGTGCCAGCAGCTTAAGCGGGCCCCGCACAGATACGCAGTATTTT. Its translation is CASSLSGPRTDTQYF.

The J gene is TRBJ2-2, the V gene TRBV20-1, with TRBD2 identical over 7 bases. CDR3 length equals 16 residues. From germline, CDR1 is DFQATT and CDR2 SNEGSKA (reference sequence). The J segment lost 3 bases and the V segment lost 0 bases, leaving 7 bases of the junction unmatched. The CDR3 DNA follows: TGCAGTGCTAGAGACCCGAGTCTAGCGGACACCGGGGAGCTGTTTTTT. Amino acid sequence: CSARDPSLADTGELFF.

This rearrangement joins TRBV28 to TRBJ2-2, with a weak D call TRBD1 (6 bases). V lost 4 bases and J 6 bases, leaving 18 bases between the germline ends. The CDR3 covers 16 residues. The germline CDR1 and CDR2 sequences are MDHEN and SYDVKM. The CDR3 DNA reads TGTGCCAGCAGTTCTATGCGCCAGGGGCGACCCGGGGAGCTGTTTTTT. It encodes CASSSMRQGRPGELFF.

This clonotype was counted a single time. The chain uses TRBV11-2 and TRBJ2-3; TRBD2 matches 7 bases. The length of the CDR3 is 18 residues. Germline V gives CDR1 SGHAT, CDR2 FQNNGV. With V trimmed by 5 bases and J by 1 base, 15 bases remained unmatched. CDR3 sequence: CASSRLGGTTSRTDTQYF. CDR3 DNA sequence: TGTGCCAGCAGCCGCCTTGGAGGGACTACCTCCCGCACAGATACGCAGTATTTT.

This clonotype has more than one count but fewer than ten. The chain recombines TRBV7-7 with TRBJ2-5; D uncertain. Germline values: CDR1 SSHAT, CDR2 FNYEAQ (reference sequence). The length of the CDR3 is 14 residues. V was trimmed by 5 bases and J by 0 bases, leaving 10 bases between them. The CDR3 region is CASSPAMNQETQYF. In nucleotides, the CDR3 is TGTGCCAGCAGCCCCGCCATGAACCAAGAGACCCAGTACTTC.

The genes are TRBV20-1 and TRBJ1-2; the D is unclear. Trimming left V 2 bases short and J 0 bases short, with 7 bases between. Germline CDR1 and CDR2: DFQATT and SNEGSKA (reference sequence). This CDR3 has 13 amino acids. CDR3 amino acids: CSARKEANYGYTF. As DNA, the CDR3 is TGCAGTGCTAGAAAGGAAGCTAACTATGGCTACACCTTC.